These T cell receptor beta chains were read from a single sample in a study of T cell responses to AZD1222 COVID-19 vaccine. Assay: immunoSEQ multiplex PCR; the TCRdb copy retains only in-frame clones and omits some. The sample consists of about 140,000 clones, 88% of them appearing once. The material was peripheral blood, obtained 28 days after the second AZD1222 dose. Every receptor here comes from an adult who received the AZD1222 COVID-19 vaccine. The CDR3 runs from the conserved cysteine through the conserved F or W. D genes are given only for firm matches. For some rows the clone size is stated as once, few or many, or as a class when expanded; others skip it.

D gene	V gene	clone size	J gene	CDR3 DNA	CDR3 protein
TRBD2	TRBV6-2/TRBV6-3	once	TRBJ2-3	TGTGCCAGCAGTCTCGGACTAGCGGGGGGGCTAAGGACGCAGTATTTT	CASSLGLAGGLRTQYF
NA	TRBV28	NA	TRBJ1-5	TGTGCCAGCAGTTTAGGGGCAGGGTACCAGCCCCAGCATTTT	CASSLGAGYQPQHF
NA	TRBV28	NA	TRBJ1-3	TGTGCCAGCTCCCAAACCGATCCCTCTGGAAACACCATATATTTT	CASSQTDPSGNTIYF
TRBD2	TRBV23-1	NA	TRBJ2-3	TGCGCCGGGGGGACTAGAGTTTTTGCGGATACGCAGTATTTT	CAGGTRVFADTQYF
NA	TRBV5-1	NA	TRBJ2-3	TGCGCCAGCAGCTCCTCGAGTGGGGGAGGCCCCACAGATACGCAGTATTTT	CASSSSSGGGPTDTQYF
TRBD1	TRBV11-2	NA	TRBJ1-4	TGTGCCAGCAGCGCCCAGGGGGTAAAACTGTTTTTT	CASSAQGVKLFF
NA	TRBV11-2	once	TRBJ2-1	TGTGCCGTACGAGCGAATGACTACAATGAGCAGTTCTTC	CAVRANDYNEQFF
NA	TRBV19	NA	TRBJ1-5	TGTGCCAGTACAGGGACGGGAAGTAATCAGCCCCAGCATTTT	CASTGTGSNQPQHF
TRBD2	TRBV6-2/TRBV6-3	NA	TRBJ2-5	TGTGCCAGCAGCTCGACTAGCTATGGAACCCAGTACTTC	CASSSTSYGTQYF
TRBD1	TRBV7-6	NA	TRBJ2-7	TGTGCCAGCAGCCCCGGGACAGGGTATAGCGAGCAGTACTTC	CASSPGTGYSEQYF
NA	TRBV24-1	NA	TRBJ1-4	TGTGCCACCAGTGAAGGTCTTGGGGAAAAACTGTTTTTT	CATSEGLGEKLFF
NA	TRBV6-5	NA	TRBJ2-1	TGTGCCAGCAGGGGCCTGTTTGAGGATTACAATGAGCAGTTCTTC	CASRGLFEDYNEQFF
NA	TRBV3-1/TRBV3-2	NA	TRBJ2-2	TGTGCCAGCAGCCAAGGGGCAGGGCACACCGGGGAGCTGTTTTTT	CASSQGAGHTGELFF
NA	TRBV11-2	NA	TRBJ1-4	TGTGCCAGCAGCAGGGGGTCTGCAACTAATGAAAAACTGTTTTTT	CASSRGSATNEKLFF
TRBD2	TRBV5-1	NA	TRBJ2-7	TGCGCCAGCAGTAGTAGCGGGATCTCCTCCTCCGAGCAGTACTTC	CASSSSGISSSEQYF